The 7 T cell receptor beta chains below come from one sample, sequenced in a study of shared clonotypes between healthy human individuals. Assay used: immunoSEQ multiplex PCR; TCRdb lists only in-frame clones, some missing. The sample contains millions of clones, 85% to 95% of which appear only once. The material sequenced was naive CD4+ T cells sorted from blood. The sample's subset: CD45RA+ positively selected. The source of these receptors is a man between 18 and 35 years old in good health.

The chain employs TRBV6-1 and TRBJ1-5; maybe TRBD1 (6 bases). The germline gives CDR1 MNHNS, CDR2 SASEGT. Trimming left V 4 bases short and J 9 bases short, with 16 bases between. CDR3 length: 14 residues. The CDR3 spells CASSADRLSRPQHF. CDR3 DNA sequence: TGTGCCAGCAGTGCTGACAGGTTAAGTAGGCCCCAGCATTTT.

As to this clone: Other DNA sequences in this sample translate to the same CDR3. The chain employs TRBV5-1 and TRBJ2-5; the D is unclear. V lost 0 bases to trimming and J lost 5 bases, with 5 bases between them. CDR1 is SGHRS and CDR2 is YFSETQ in the germline V gene. This CDR3 has 12 residues. CDR3 coding DNA: TGCGCCAGCAGCTTGGCCTTGGAGACCCAGTACTTC. This encodes CASSLALETQYF.

The V call is TRBV6-1, the J call TRBJ1-2, with D tentatively TRBD1 (5 bases). CDR1 and CDR2 (germline): MNHNS, SASEGT. V lost 8 bases, J lost 1 base, and 11 bases lay in between. The CDR3 totals 13 residues. In nucleotides, the CDR3 is TGTGCCAGCGCAAGACAGTATAACTATGGCTACACCTTC. It codes for CASARQYNYGYTF.

This chain uses TRBV15 with TRBJ2-7; unclear D gene. CDR3 length equals 12 residues. Germline CDR1 and CDR2: LNHNV and YYDKDF (reference sequence). Trimming took off 1 base at V and 4 bases at J, with 5 bases between the two ends. CDR3 coding DNA: TGTGCCACCAGCAGAGGCTTTTACGAGCAGTACTTC. Translation gives CATSRGFYEQYF.

The V and J genes are TRBV27 and TRBJ1-5, with 9 bases matching TRBD1. Looked up from germline, CDR1 is MNHEY and CDR2 is SMNVEV (reference sequence). V shed 4 bases, J shed 1 base, and the junction held 5 bases outside the gene matches. The CDR3 totals 16 residues. DNA of the CDR3: TGTGCCAGCAGTTCCCGGACAGGGGCGAGCAATCAGCCCCAGCATTTT. Translating gives CASSSRTGASNQPQHF.

The rearrangement uses TRBV5-4 and TRBJ1-1; TRBD1 is a possible D gene (6 bases). This CDR3 has 14 amino acids. Per the germline V gene, CDR1 is SGHNT and CDR2 is YYREEE (reference sequence). V was trimmed by 4 bases and J by 1 base, leaving 11 bases between them. The CDR3 DNA reads TGTGCCAGCAGCAACGGACAGACGAACACTGAAGCTTTCTTT. This gives the protein CASSNGQTNTEAFF.

The genes are TRBV30 and TRBJ1-6, with 10 bases matching TRBD1. V lost 2 bases and J lost 6; bases outside the gene matches: 10. Looked up from germline, CDR1 is GTSNPN and CDR2 is SVGIG (reference sequence). The CDR3 runs 17 residues. CDR3: CAWSPQSGQGVNSPLHF. CDR3 sequence (DNA): TGTGCCTGGAGTCCCCAAAGCGGACAGGGGGTTAATTCACCCCTCCACTTT.